What follows is one T cell receptor (beta chain) and its context. Across under 25 US areas, participants ranged in age from roughly 18 to 89 years. All recovered Cohort 3 donors got two negative PCRs, got clearance, or saw symptom resolution. This sample is drawn from a study of blood T cell repertoires in COVID-19. Overall study: Sources were T cells, B-cell-depleted T cells, or PBMCs; the material itself was cDNA or gDNA.

As handled by the study authors: Amplification of reference gene primers was used by the study to estimate nucleated cell counts. Sequencing used immunoSEQ multiplex PCR; TCRdb keeps in-frame clones, though not all of them. V and J calls and clone size are given by that table; D and trimming were obtained from the DNA. The sample contains roughly 400,000 clones, over 75% of which appear only once. CDR1 and CDR2 (germline): LGHNT, FRNRAP. This CDR3 region has 15 residues. The junction had 13 bases not matched to a gene; V was cut back by 6 bases and J by 9 bases. The TCR originated in a man aged 25-45 years who had recovered from COVID-19. The sample consisted of PBMCs or T cells enriched from blood (not recorded which). The chain uses TRBV12-5 and TRBJ1-5; 8 bases map to TRBD1. The CDR3 sequence: CASGRQQTGVMPQHF. CDR3 in DNA: TGTGCTAGTGGACGGCAACAGACAGGGGTAATGCCCCAGCATTTT.